What follows are 30 T cell receptor beta chains derived from one specimen sequenced in a study of cytomegalovirus exposure and HLA in healthy donors. PCR involved 60 Vbeta and 13 Jbeta primers. Clones were sequenced by immunoSEQ multiplex PCR, and TCRdb holds only the in-frame ones, with some missing. In the table there are 180,000 or so clones, around 80% of which are singletons. Sequenced material: PBMCs. These receptors were taken from a woman in her fifties or sixties in good health and CMV-seropositive.

This clone was detected only a few times. This chain uses TRBV6-5 with TRBJ1-4; D remains unclear. The V gene's germline CDR1 is MNHEY and CDR2 SVGAGI. This CDR3 is 14 amino acids long. V lost 5 bases and J 7 bases, leaving 14 bases between the germline ends. CDR3 protein: CASSRRAEGEKLFF. The DNA of the CDR3 is TGTGCCAGCAGTCGGAGGGCGGAGGGTGAAAAACTGTTTTTT.

This clone was picked up one time. The chain recombines TRBV29-1 with TRBJ2-1; TRBD1 matches at 9 bases. The junction had 6 bases not matched to a gene; V was cut back by 6 bases and J by 12 bases. The germline V gene encodes CDR1 SQVTM and CDR2 ANQGSEA. The CDR3 is made up of 11 amino acids. The CDR3 is CSVGQGSGQFF. In DNA, the CDR3 is TGCAGCGTAGGACAGGGGAGTGGGCAGTTCTTC.

This clone was counted a few times. The gene calls are TRBV6-5 and TRBJ1-4, with 7 bases lining up with TRBD1. Germline V CDR1 and CDR2: MNHEY, SVGAGI. This CDR3 comprises 14 residues. V lost 5 bases to trimming and J lost 4 bases; unmatched junction nucleotides: 4. The chain's CDR3 is CASSETGINEKLFF. In DNA, the CDR3 is TGTGCCAGCAGTGAGACAGGGATTAATGAAAAACTGTTTTTT.

The chain joins TRBV7-9 to TRBJ1-1, with D perhaps TRBD1 (6 bases). This CDR3 has 18 amino acids. Trimming pared 5 bases from V and 3 bases from J, leaving 25 bases between. Per germline, CDR1 SEHNR and CDR2 FQNEAQ (reference sequence). In nucleotides, the CDR3 is TGTGCCAGCAGCCCCAGTCGAATAGGGAGGGGGGAGGACACTGAAGCTTTCTTT. Translation gives CASSPSRIGRGEDTEAFF.

V and J are TRBV10-3 and TRBJ1-1, with D perhaps TRBD1 (5 bases). The V and J ends lost 5 bases and 0 bases respectively, with 10 bases between them. The CDR3 contains 14 residues. Germline assignment: CDR1 ENHRY and CDR2 SYGVKD. The CDR3 sequence is CAISSRGMNTEAFF. CDR3 coding DNA: TGTGCCATCAGTAGTCGGGGGATGAACACTGAAGCTTTCTTT.

As to this clone: Additional DNA sequences in this sample encode the identical CDR3. V is TRBV7-2 and J is TRBJ2-3; 8 bases agree with TRBD1. V lost 1 base to trimming and J lost 1 base; unmatched junction nucleotides: 4. Germline values: CDR1 SGHTA, CDR2 FQGNSA. This CDR3 is built from 16 residues. The CDR3 region is CASSLVAGGGTDTQYF. CDR3 nucleotide sequence: TGTGCCAGCAGCTTAGTGGCAGGGGGCGGCACAGATACGCAGTATTTT.

The CDR3: CASSQDSRETQYF. CDR3 nucleotide sequence: TGTGCCAGCAGCCAAGATAGTCGAGAGACCCAGTACTTC. This rearrangement joins TRBV4-2 to TRBJ2-5; D call uncertain. CDR1 and CDR2 from the germline V gene are LGHNA and YNFKEQ. This CDR3 is built from 13 residues. Between the trimmed V and J ends, which lost 0 bases and 4 bases, there was a span of 6 bases.

This chain's CDR3 is CASTRGQTEQYF. The CDR3, as DNA: TGTGCCAGCACCCGGGGACAGACCGAGCAGTACTTC. The rearrangement links TRBV28 to TRBJ2-5, with 7 bases that match TRBD1. The J call is uncertain, as TRBJ2-7 better fits the DNA end. The germline V gene encodes CDR1 MDHEN and CDR2 SYDVKM. The CDR3 runs 12 residues.

The rearrangement uses TRBV4-3 and TRBJ2-3, with D perhaps matching TRBD2 (5 bases). The CDR3 runs to 15 residues. Trimming pared 0 bases from V and 2 bases from J, leaving 9 bases between. Germline values: CDR1 LGHNA, CDR2 YSLEER. For the CDR3, the DNA is TGCGCCAGCAGCCAAGATCAAGCGGACACAGATACGCAGTATTTT. As protein: CASSQDQADTDTQYF.

The V call is TRBV7-9, the J call TRBJ2-1; weak D call: TRBD2 (6 bases). CDR1 is SEHNR, CDR2 FQNEAQ, per germline (reference sequence). This CDR3 contains 13 residues. Between the trimmed V and J ends, which lost 5 bases and 9 bases, there was a span of 14 bases. The CDR3 DNA sequence: TGTGCCAGCAGCCCGGAGGGTTATGGTGAGCAGTTCTTC. Translated: CASSPEGYGEQFF.

A single count supports this clone. The rearrangement uses TRBV27 and TRBJ2-7, with TRBD1 matching over 10 bases. The germline CDR1 and CDR2 sequences are MNHEY and SMNVEV (reference sequence). J lost 5 bases, V lost 6 bases, and 10 bases had no gene match. The CDR3 extends over 15 amino acids. CDR3 coding DNA: TGTGCCAGCAGGAATCTCGGACAGGGGGGTCACGAGCAGTACTTC. This codes for CASRNLGQGGHEQYF.

This clone appeared once. Written as DNA, the CDR3 is TGTGCCAGCAGCCTGAGAACCGGACTAGATAACGGGGAGCTGTTTTTT. It is translated as CASSLRTGLDNGELFF. The rearrangement joins TRBV9 to TRBJ2-2; TRBD2 matches at 7 bases. The trim removed 4 bases at V and 7 bases at J, leaving 13 bases unmatched. CDR1 is SGDLS and CDR2 is YYNGEE in the germline V gene. The CDR3 is made up of 16 amino acids.

In its sample, this clone was seen a few times. This rearrangement joins TRBV30 to TRBJ2-7; 10 nucleotides agree with TRBD1. The junction had 7 bases not matched to a gene; V was cut back by 6 bases and J by 2 bases. The CDR3 loop spans 14 amino acids. Germline CDR1 GTSNPN, CDR2 SVGIG (reference sequence). CDR3 in amino acids: CACLRDRGTYEQYF. CDR3 nucleotides: TGTGCCTGCCTCCGGGACAGGGGAACCTACGAGCAGTACTTC.

The chain links TRBV7-2 to TRBJ1-2, with TRBD1 matching 8 bases. The V segment lost 5 bases and the J segment 8 bases; nucleotides outside the gene matches: 10. The CDR3 sequence is 14 residues long. Germline lookup yields CDR1 SGHTA and CDR2 FQGNSA. CDR3 sequence reads: CASSRPDRGEGYTF. The CDR3 nucleotides are TGTGCCAGCAGCCGCCCTGACAGGGGCGAGGGCTACACCTTC.

The chain couples TRBV7-2 to TRBJ2-7, with 14 bases aligning to TRBD2. The length of the CDR3 is 17 residues. Trimming took 3 bases from V and 2 from J; bases not matched to a gene: 6. CDR1 is SGHTA, CDR2 FQGNSA, per germline. The CDR3 spells CASSFRLAGGRAYEQYF. Written as DNA, the CDR3 is TGTGCCAGCAGCTTCCGACTAGCGGGGGGGCGGGCCTACGAGCAGTACTTC. Looking up the rest from reference TRBV7-2 and TRBJ2-7 gives the full variable domain: GAGVSQSPSNKVTEKGKDVELRCDPISGHTALYWYRQSLGQGLEFLIYFQGNSAPDKSGLPSDRFSAERTGGSVSTLTIQRTQQEDSAVYLCASSFRLAGGRAYEQYFGPGTRLTVT.

CDR3 amino acids: CASSLRQGAYTEAFF. Here the CDR3 DNA reads TGTGCCAGCAGTCTTCGACAGGGGGCTTACACTGAAGCTTTCTTT. The chain recombines TRBV27 with TRBJ1-1; 10 positions agree with TRBD1. Germline loops: CDR1 MNHEY, CDR2 SMNVEV (reference sequence). V gave up 5 bases and J gave up 3 bases; unmatched junction bases: 6. The CDR3 totals 15 residues.

The chain joins TRBV28 to TRBJ2-1; D may be TRBD2 (6 bases). V was clipped by 7 bases and J by 10 bases, with 14 bases between them. Per germline, CDR1 MDHEN and CDR2 SYDVKM. The CDR3 extends over 12 amino acids. CDR3 in DNA: TGTGCCAGCACCCCGGTTGGGGGGGAGCAGTTCTTC. It is translated as CASTPVGGEQFF.

The chain carries TRBV19 and TRBJ1-4; no clear D. V was cut by 3 bases and J by 0 bases, with 8 bases left in between. From germline, CDR1 is LNHDA and CDR2 SQIVND (reference sequence). The CDR3 contains 15 residues. CDR3 amino acids: CASSIFGTTNEKLFF. The CDR3 bases are TGTGCCAGTAGTATCTTCGGGACAACTAATGAAAAACTGTTTTTT.

The chain carries TRBV5-5 and TRBJ2-2, with 8 bases aligning to TRBD1. This CDR3 spans 17 amino acids. CDR1 is SGHKS and CDR2 is YYEKEE in the germline V gene (reference sequence). After removal of 0 bases from V and 7 bases from J, the junction contained 11 bases not matched to a gene. The CDR3, as DNA: TGTGCCAGCAGCTTGGTACCGTTTACAGGGGGAATCGGGGAGCTGTTTTTT. It is translated as CASSLVPFTGGIGELFF. The variable domain in full, with the rest retrieved from reference TRBV5-5 and TRBJ2-2, is DAGVTQSPTHLIKTRGQQVTLRCSPISGHKSVSWYQQVLGQGPQFIFQYYEKEERGRGNFPDRFSARQFPNYSSELNVNALLLGDSALYLCASSLVPFTGGIGELFFGEGSRLTVL.

This clone was seen a single time. The chain uses TRBV18 and TRBJ2-7; 10 nucleotides agree with TRBD2. Per germline, CDR1 KGHSH and CDR2 LQKENI. The CDR3 is made up of 15 amino acids. With V trimmed by 3 bases and J by 5 bases, 7 bases remained unmatched. The CDR3: CASSPSGRAENEQYF. CDR3 nucleotide sequence: TGTGCCAGCTCACCGAGCGGGAGGGCCGAGAACGAGCAGTACTTC.

This sequence joins TRBV4-2 and TRBJ2-3, with 8 bases identical to TRBD2. V shed 3 bases and J 1 base; nucleotides not matched to a gene: 6. CDR1 is LGHNA, CDR2 YNFKEQ, per germline. This CDR3 is 16 amino acids long. The CDR3 region has the DNA TGTGCCAGCAGCCAGAAAGCGGGAGTAGGCACAGATACGCAGTATTTT. Translation gives CASSQKAGVGTDTQYF.

This clone has a single count. V and J are TRBV2 and TRBJ1-1; D ambiguous. The CDR3 is 13 residues long. Germline-derived CDR1 and CDR2 are SNHLY and FYNNEI. V lost 6 bases and J lost 5, with 13 bases in between. CDR3 residues: CASRDSARTEAFF. CDR3 nucleotide sequence: TGTGCCAGCAGAGACTCGGCGAGGACTGAAGCTTTCTTT.

This sequence joins TRBV6-4 and TRBJ2-1; the D is unclear. The V and J ends lost 5 bases and 4 bases respectively, with 9 bases between them. The CDR3 is 13 residues long. The germline V gene encodes CDR1 MRHNA and CDR2 SNTAGT. DNA of the CDR3: TGTGCCAGCAGTAAGGAGCTATACAATGAGCAGTTCTTC. This translates into CASSKELYNEQFF.

This clone was recorded once. V is TRBV5-5 and J is TRBJ2-5; 8 nucleotides match TRBD1. Germline trimming cut 1 base from V and 4 bases from J; bases unmatched to any gene: 6. Per germline, CDR1 SGHKS and CDR2 YYEKEE (reference sequence). This CDR3 contains 15 residues. This chain's CDR3 is CASSLPTGTGETQYF. The CDR3 nucleotides read TGTGCCAGCAGCTTGCCTACCGGGACAGGAGAGACCCAGTACTTC. Full variable domain (outside the CDR3, taken from reference TRBV5-5 and TRBJ2-5): DAGVTQSPTHLIKTRGQQVTLRCSPISGHKSVSWYQQVLGQGPQFIFQYYEKEERGRGNFPDRFSARQFPNYSSELNVNALLLGDSALYLCASSLPTGTGETQYFGPGTRLLVL.

This chain uses TRBV5-1 with TRBJ2-1; a possible D gene is TRBD2 (6 bases). Germline-derived CDR1 and CDR2 are SGHRS and YFSETQ. V lost 0 bases, J lost 4 bases, and 14 bases lay in between. This CDR3 has 16 amino acids. In DNA, the CDR3 is TGCGCCAGCAGCTTGGTCTTGGCGGGGAGGTACAATGAGCAGTTCTTC. Translated, it gives CASSLVLAGRYNEQFF.

The chain uses TRBV30 and TRBJ1-1; D is perhaps TRBD1 (6 bases). Germline V CDR1 and CDR2: GTSNPN, SVGIG (reference sequence). This CDR3 comprises 14 residues. Between the trimmed V and J ends, which lost 1 base and 0 bases, there was a span of 9 bases. CDR3 DNA sequence: TGTGCCTGGAGTGCCGGGACACTGAACACTGAAGCTTTCTTT. Protein product: CAWSAGTLNTEAFF.

CDR3 nucleotides: TGTGCCAGCAGCCAAGTTATATTGGAGGGCTACACCTTC. Its protein product is CASSQVILEGYTF. The chain uses TRBV4-2 and TRBJ1-2; unclear D gene. CDR1 is LGHNA, CDR2 YNFKEQ, per germline. V gave up 1 base and J gave up 8 bases, with 11 bases separating them. This CDR3 comprises 13 residues.

This rearrangement joins TRBV19 to TRBJ1-2, with D tentatively TRBD1 (6 bases). The CDR3 has 16 amino acids. CDR1 is LNHDA and CDR2 is SQIVND in the germline V gene (reference sequence). With 4 bases removed from V and 5 bases from J, the gap between germline ends came to 20 bases. The CDR3 bases are TGTGCCAGTAGTACAGGGGACCGGTTCCGTCCTTATGGCTACACCTTC. Translated: CASSTGDRFRPYGYTF.

V is TRBV7-9 and J is TRBJ2-5; 12 bases agree with TRBD1. CDR1 and CDR2 from the germline V gene are SEHNR and FQNEAQ (reference sequence). V shed 5 bases and J 4 bases; nucleotides not matched to a gene: 8. The CDR3 loop spans 16 amino acids. The CDR3 sequence: CASSPSRDRGRETQYF. The CDR3 DNA is TGTGCCAGCAGCCCCTCCCGGGACAGGGGGCGAGAGACCCAGTACTTC.

A few counts support this clone. The chain uses TRBV6-5 and TRBJ2-7; TRBD1 agrees at 11 bases. J was trimmed by 3 bases and V by 0 bases; bases with no gene match: 4. Germline V CDR1 and CDR2: MNHEY, SVGAGI. The CDR3 loop spans 16 amino acids. CDR3 in DNA: TGTGCCAGCAGTTACTCAGGGGACAGGGGGTTCTACGAGCAGTACTTC. This translates into CASSYSGDRGFYEQYF.